Many counts were recorded for the clone carrying this T cell receptor beta chain. Its antigen is undetermined. These data originate in a study of CD8+CD57+ T cells in acquired aplastic anemia. Whole-study context: DNA per sorted CD4+ or CD8+ sample ranged about 0.18 to 30 ug, averaging roughly 3.2 ug. Findings and caveats of the study: It was found that more than 25 CD8+ CDR3 sequences were shared between patients and controls.

The CDR3 consists of 13 residues. Trimming left V 4 bases short and J 2 bases short, with 8 bases between. Germline assignment: CDR1 SGHNT and CDR2 YENEEA. Genomic DNA provided the template from which TCR beta VDJ and CDR3 profiles were obtained. TCRdb reanalysed the reads using MiXCR and keeps one entry per CDR3 protein. This sample has 120,000 or so distinct CDR3 sequences, with almost 40% found just once. CD8+CD57+ cell expansion, shown by flow cytometry, had occurred in the patients selected for sequencing. Severe acquired aplastic anemia affected all patients. Patient blood was sampled before any therapy had been received.

The J gene is TRBJ1-1, the V gene TRBV11-3; the D gene is possibly TRBD1 (5 bases). The sample comprised sorted CD4+, CD8+, or CD8+CD57+ T cells (not recorded which) from PBMCs. This receptor was taken from a human donor with aplastic anemia. The DNA of the CDR3 is TGTGCCAGCAGCTGGGGCCCTAACACTGAAGCTTTCTTT. Translated: CASSWGPNTEAFF.